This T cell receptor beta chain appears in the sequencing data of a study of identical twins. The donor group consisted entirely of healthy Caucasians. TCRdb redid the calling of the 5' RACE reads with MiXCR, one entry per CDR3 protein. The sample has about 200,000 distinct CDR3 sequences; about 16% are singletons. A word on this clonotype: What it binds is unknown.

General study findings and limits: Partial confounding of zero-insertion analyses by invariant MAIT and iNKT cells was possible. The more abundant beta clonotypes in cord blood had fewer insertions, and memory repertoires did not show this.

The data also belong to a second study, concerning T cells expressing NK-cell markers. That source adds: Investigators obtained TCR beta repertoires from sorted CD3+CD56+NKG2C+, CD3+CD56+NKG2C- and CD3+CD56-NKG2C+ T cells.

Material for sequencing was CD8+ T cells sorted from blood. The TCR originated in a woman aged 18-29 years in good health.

CDR3 bases: TGTGCCACCAAACTAGGTTGGGAGCAGTACTTC. Its translation is CATKLGWEQYF. The V and J genes are TRBV6-5 and TRBJ2-7, with D possibly TRBD2 on 5 matching bases. V was pared by 10 bases and J by 7 bases, with 14 bases between. The germline V gene has CDR1 MNHEY and CDR2 SVGAGI. This CDR3 has 11 residues.